This TCR beta chain was observed in a study of blood T cell repertoires in COVID-19. Turning to the study itself: Sample material is recorded as cDNA or gDNA derived from T cells, B-cell-depleted T cells, or PBMCs.

V dropped 1 base and J dropped 0; count of bases not matched to a gene: 5. The CDR3 covers 17 residues. CDR1 is SGHTA, CDR2 FQGTGA, per germline. Authors' data handling: Amplifying reference gene primers gave estimates of nucleated cell counts. Sequencing was performed with immunoSEQ multiplex PCR; in TCRdb, only in-frame clones are kept and a portion is missing. That table is the source of V, J and clone size, and D and trimming were worked out from the DNA. The sample contains about 210,000 clones, 80% to 90% of which appear only once. The chain has TRBV7-3 and TRBJ2-3, with TRBD1 matching over 9 bases. The source is a woman in her forties or fifties with acute or convalescent COVID-19. The sample taken for sequencing was peripheral blood. CDR3 nucleotides: TGTGCCAGCAGCTTAAGAGGGGGACAGGGTAGCACAGATACGCAGTATTTT. The encoded protein is CASSLRGGQGSTDTQYF.